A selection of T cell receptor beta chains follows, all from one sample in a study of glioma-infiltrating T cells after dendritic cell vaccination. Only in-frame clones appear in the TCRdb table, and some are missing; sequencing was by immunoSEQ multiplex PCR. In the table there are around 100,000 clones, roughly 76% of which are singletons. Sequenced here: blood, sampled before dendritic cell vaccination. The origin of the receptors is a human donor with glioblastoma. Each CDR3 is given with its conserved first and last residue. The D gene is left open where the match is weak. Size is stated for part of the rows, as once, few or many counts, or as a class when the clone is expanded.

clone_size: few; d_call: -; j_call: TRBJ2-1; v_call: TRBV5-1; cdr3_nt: TGCGCCAGCAGCTTGAGGTCAGGGTATTCGAATGAGCAGTTCTTC; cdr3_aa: CASSLRSGYSNEQFF
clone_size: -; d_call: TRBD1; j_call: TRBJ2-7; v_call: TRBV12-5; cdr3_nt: TGTGCTAGTGGTTTGAGTGTGGGACAGGGATCCTACGAGCAGTACTTC; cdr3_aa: CASGLSVGQGSYEQYF
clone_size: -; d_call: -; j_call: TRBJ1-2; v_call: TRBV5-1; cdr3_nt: TGCGCCAGCAGCCTACCTGATCGGGAGGGTTCCATTGTGAGGGGCTACACCTTC; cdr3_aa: CASSLPDREGSIVRGYTF
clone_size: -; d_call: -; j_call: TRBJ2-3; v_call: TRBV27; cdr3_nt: TGTGCCAGCAGTTTCTCAGATACGCAGTATTTT; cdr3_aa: CASSFSDTQYF
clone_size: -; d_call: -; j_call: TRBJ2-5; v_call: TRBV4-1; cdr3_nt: TGCGCCAGCAGCCATGAGGCCGGGACATTTCAGACCCAGTACTTC; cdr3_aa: CASSHEAGTFQTQYF
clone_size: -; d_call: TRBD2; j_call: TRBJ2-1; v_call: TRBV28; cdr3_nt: TGTGCCAGCAGTTATTTGCGGGGGGGAGGCAATGAGCAGTTCTTC; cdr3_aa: CASSYLRGGGNEQFF
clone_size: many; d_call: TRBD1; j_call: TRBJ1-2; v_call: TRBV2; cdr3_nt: TGTGCCAGCACCACCAACAGGGGAAACTATGGCTACACCTTC; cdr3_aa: CASTTNRGNYGYTF
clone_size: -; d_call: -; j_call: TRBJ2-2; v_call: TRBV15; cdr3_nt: TGTGCCACCAGCCTCTCCCCCCCGGGGAACCCGGGAGGGGAGCTGTTTTTT; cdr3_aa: CATSLSPPGNPGGELFF
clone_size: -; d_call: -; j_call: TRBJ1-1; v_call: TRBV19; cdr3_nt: TGTGCCAGCACAACAGGGAACACTGAAGCTTTCTTT; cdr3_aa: CASTTGNTEAFF
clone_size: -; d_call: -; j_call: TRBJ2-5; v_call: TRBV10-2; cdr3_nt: TGCGCCAGCAGTGAGGAAGGGGCCCGAGGAGAGACCCAGTACTTC; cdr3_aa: CASSEEGARGETQYF
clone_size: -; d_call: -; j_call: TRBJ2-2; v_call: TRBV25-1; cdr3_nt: TGTGCCAGCAGTGAATGGAGGGTGGGCACCGGGGAGCTGTTTTTT; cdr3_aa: CASSEWRVGTGELFF
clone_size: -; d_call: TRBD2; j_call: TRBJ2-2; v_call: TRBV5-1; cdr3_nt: TGCGCCAGCAGCTTGTCTCGAGCGGGGGAGAACACCGGGGAGCTGTTTTTT; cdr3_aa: CASSLSRAGENTGELFF
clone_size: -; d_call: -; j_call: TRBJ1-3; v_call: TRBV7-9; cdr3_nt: TGTGCCAGCAGCGCAGGGGAAATTTCAAACACCATATATTTT; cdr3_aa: CASSAGEISNTIYF
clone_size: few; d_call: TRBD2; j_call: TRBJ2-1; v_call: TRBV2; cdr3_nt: TGTGCCAGCAGCGGGACTAGGGGGAGGAATGAGCAGTTCTTC; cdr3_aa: CASSGTRGRNEQFF
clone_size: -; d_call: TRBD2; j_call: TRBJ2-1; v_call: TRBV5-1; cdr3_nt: TGCGCCAGCAGCCATAAGCGGGGGGGTTGGAGTGAGCAGTTCTTC; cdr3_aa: CASSHKRGGWSEQFF
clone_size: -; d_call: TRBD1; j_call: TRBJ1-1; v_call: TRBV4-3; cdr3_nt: TGCGCCAGCAGCCCCGAACCGGGACAGAGTGAAGCTTTCTTT; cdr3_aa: CASSPEPGQSEAFF
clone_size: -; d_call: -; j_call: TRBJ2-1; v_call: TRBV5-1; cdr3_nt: TGCGCCAGCAGCTGGACTACCACCTCCTACAATGAGCAGTTCTTC; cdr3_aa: CASSWTTTSYNEQFF
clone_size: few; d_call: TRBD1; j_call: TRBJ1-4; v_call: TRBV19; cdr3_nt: TGTGCCAGTAGGAGGACAGGGGTTGAGGAAAAACTGTTTTTT; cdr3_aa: CASRRTGVEEKLFF
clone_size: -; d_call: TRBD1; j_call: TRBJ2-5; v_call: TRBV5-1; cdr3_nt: TGCGCCAGCACCGTACAGGGGGCGAGGGGAGAGACCCAGTACTTC; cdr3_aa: CASTVQGARGETQYF
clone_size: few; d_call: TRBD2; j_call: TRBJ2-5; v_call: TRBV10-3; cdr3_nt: TGTGCCAGCAATACTCGCGGGGGGAGGGAGACCCAGTACTTC; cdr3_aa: CASNTRGGRETQYF
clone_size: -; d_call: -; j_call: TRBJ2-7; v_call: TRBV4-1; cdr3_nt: TGCGCCAGCAGCCAATCGGGGCGGGGAGGTTACGAGCAGTACTTC; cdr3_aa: CASSQSGRGGYEQYF
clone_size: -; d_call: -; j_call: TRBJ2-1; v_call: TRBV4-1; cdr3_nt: TGCGCCAGCAGCCAGCGGGACCCCAATGAGCAGTTCTTC; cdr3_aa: CASSQRDPNEQFF
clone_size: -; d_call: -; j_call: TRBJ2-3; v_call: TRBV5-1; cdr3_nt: TGCGCCAGCAGCTTGGACAAGTCCACAGATACGCAGTATTTT; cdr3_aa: CASSLDKSTDTQYF
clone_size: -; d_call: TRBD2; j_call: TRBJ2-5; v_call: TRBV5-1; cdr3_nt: TGCGCCAGCAGCAGAGCCTCTAGCGGCCAAGAGACCCAGTACTTC; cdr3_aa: CASSRASSGQETQYF
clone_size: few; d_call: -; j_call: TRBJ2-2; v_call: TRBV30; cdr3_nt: TGTGCCTGGAGTGTCCTGGGGCGGGGTCGGGCCACCGGGGAGCTGTTTTTT; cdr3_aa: CAWSVLGRGRATGELFF
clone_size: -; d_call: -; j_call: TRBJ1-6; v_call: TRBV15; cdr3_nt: TGTGCCACCAGCCCGGGTGGGGGGTCCTCCTATAATTCACCCCTCCACTTT; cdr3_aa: CATSPGGGSSYNSPLHF
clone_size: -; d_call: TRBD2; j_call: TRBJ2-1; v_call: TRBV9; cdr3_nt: TGTGCCAGCAGCGTCGGCGGGGGGGGTGAGCAGTTCTTC; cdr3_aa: CASSVGGGGEQFF